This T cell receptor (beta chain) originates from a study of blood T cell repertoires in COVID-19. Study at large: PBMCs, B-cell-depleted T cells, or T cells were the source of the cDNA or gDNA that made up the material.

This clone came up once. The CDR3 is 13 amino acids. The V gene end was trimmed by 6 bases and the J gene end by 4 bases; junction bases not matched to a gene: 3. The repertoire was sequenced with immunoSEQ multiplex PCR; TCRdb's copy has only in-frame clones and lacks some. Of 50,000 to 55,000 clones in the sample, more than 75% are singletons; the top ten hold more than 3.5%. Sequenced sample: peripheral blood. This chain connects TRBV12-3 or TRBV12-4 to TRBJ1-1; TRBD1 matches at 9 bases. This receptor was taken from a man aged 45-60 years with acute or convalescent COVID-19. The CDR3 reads CASRDRGATEAFF. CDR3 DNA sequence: TGTGCCAGCAGAGACAGGGGGGCCACTGAAGCTTTCTTT.